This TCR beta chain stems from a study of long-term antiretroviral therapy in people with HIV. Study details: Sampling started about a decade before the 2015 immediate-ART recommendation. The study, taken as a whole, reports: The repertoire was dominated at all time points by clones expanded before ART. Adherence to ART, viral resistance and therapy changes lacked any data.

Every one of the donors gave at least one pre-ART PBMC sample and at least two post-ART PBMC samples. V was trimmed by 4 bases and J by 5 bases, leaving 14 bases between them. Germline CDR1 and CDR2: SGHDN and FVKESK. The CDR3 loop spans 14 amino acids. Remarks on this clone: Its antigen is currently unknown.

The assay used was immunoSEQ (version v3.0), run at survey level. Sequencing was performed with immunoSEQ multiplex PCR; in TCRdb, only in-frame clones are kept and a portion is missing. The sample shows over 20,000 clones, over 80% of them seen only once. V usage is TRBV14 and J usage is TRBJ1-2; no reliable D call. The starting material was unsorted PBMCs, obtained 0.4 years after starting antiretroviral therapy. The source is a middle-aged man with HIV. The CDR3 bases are TGTGCCAGCAGCCTTCCTGACGCCCTTTATGGCTACACCTTC. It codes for CASSLPDALYGYTF. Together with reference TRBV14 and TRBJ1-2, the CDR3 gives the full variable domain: EAGVTQFPSHSVIEKGQTVTLRCDPISGHDNLYWYRRVMGKEIKFLLHFVKESKQDESGMPNNRFLAERTGGTYSTLKVQPAELEDSGVYFCASSLPDALYGYTFGSGTRLTVV.